The 18 T cell receptor beta chains presented below share a single source sample, sequenced in a study of early stage breast cancer tumors. The table came from immunoSEQ multiplex PCR; TCRdb's copy has only in-frame clones and leaves some out. This sample yields 25,000 to 35,000 clones, of which about 60% are seen a single time; around 9% belongs to the top ten. Sequenced input: breast tumor tissue. Every receptor here comes from a person between 45 and 65 years old with breast cancer.

V is TRBV7-9 and J is TRBJ1-2; no reliable D call. CDR3 length equals 15 residues. Trimming took off 0 bases at V and 8 bases at J, with 16 bases between the two ends. Germline V gene data show CDR1 as SEHNR and CDR2 as FQNEAQ (reference sequence). The CDR3 sequence: CASSLAPDRPGGYTF. The CDR3 DNA follows: TGTGCCAGCAGCTTAGCCCCAGACCGCCCGGGGGGCTACACCTTC.

This clone was recorded a few times. This chain uses TRBV6-6 with TRBJ2-1, with D tentatively TRBD2 (5 bases). This CDR3 spans 14 amino acids. Germline V gene sequence: CDR1 MNHNY, CDR2 SVGAGI (reference sequence). Trimming took off 5 bases at V and 2 bases at J, with 10 bases between the two ends. Here the CDR3 reads CASSGGSAYNEQFF. CDR3 in DNA: TGTGCCAGCAGTGGAGGTTCAGCCTACAATGAGCAGTTCTTC.

This clone is medium-sized within its sample. The chain combines TRBV12-5 with TRBJ2-7, with a weak D call TRBD2 (6 bases). This CDR3 has 15 residues. Germline V gene sequence: CDR1 LGHNT, CDR2 FRNRAP. Trimming left V 2 bases short and J 1 base short, with 12 bases between. The CDR3 nucleotides are TGTGCTAGTGGTTTGTTCGGGGACTTGTCCTACGAGCAGTACTTC. Translated, it gives CASGLFGDLSYEQYF.

This chain joins TRBV7-2 and TRBJ2-2; 9 positions match TRBD2. V was pared by 0 bases and J by 6 bases, with 5 bases of the junction left unmatched. The CDR3 has 16 amino acids. In germline, CDR1 is SGHTA, CDR2 FQGNSA. CDR3 in DNA: TGTGCCAGCAGCTTAGCTAGCGGGAGCTACGCCGGGGAGCTGTTTTTT. Its translation is CASSLASGSYAGELFF. Combining the CDR3 with reference TRBV7-2 and TRBJ2-2 gives the whole variable domain GAGVSQSPSNKVTEKGKDVELRCDPISGHTALYWYRQSLGQGLEFLIYFQGNSAPDKSGLPSDRFSAERTGGSVSTLTIQRTQQEDSAVYLCASSLASGSYAGELFFGEGSRLTVL.

The chain joins TRBV7-2 to TRBJ1-5, with no clear D. The CDR3 spans 14 residues. Germline-derived CDR1 and CDR2 are SGHTA and FQGNSA. The ends were cut back, 5 bases at V and 5 bases at J, with 13 bases in the middle. CDR3 in DNA: TGTGCCAGCAGCCCCCGGCCGGGCGATCAGCCCCAGCATTTT. It translates to CASSPRPGDQPQHF.

The chain carries TRBV15 and TRBJ2-5; D remains ambiguous. Trimming removed 0 bases from V and 4 bases from J, with 6 bases in between. Germline lookup yields CDR1 LNHNV and CDR2 YYDKDF (reference sequence). The CDR3 loop spans 13 amino acids. The CDR3 loop is CATSRDVGETQYF. DNA for the CDR3: TGTGCCACCAGCAGAGATGTGGGAGAGACCCAGTACTTC.

The chain employs TRBV2 and TRBJ2-2; 11 bases are shared with TRBD1. CDR3 length: 14 residues. V lost 4 bases and J lost 5; bases outside the gene matches: 0. CDR1 and CDR2 from the germline V gene are SNHLY and FYNNEI. As DNA, the CDR3 is TGTGCCAGCAGTGGGGACAGGGGGACCGGGGAGCTGTTTTTT. Amino acids: CASSGDRGTGELFF.

The V and J genes are TRBV7-2 and TRBJ2-7, with 8 positions matching TRBD2. The germline gives CDR1 SGHTA, CDR2 FQGNSA. V was clipped by 1 base and J by 4 bases; unmatched bases: 6. The CDR3 totals 15 residues. The CDR3, as DNA: TGTGCCAGCAGCTTAGGACCGGGAGGGAGTTACGAGCAGTACTTC. It yields the protein CASSLGPGGSYEQYF. Full variable domain (outside the CDR3, taken from reference TRBV7-2 and TRBJ2-7): GAGVSQSPSNKVTEKGKDVELRCDPISGHTALYWYRQSLGQGLEFLIYFQGNSAPDKSGLPSDRFSAERTGGSVSTLTIQRTQQEDSAVYLCASSLGPGGSYEQYFGPGTRLTVT.

The chain couples TRBV4-3 to TRBJ1-2, with TRBD1 matching 11 bases. The J segment lost 5 bases and the V segment lost 1 base, leaving 6 bases of the junction unmatched. The CDR3 is made up of 16 amino acids. CDR1 and CDR2 (germline): LGHNA, YSLEER. The CDR3 DNA reads as TGCGCCAGCAGCCAAGCCCGGACAGGGGGCGATTATGGCTACACCTTC. Its translation: CASSQARTGGDYGYTF.

This clone was detected a few times. The chain is built from TRBV9 and TRBJ1-5, with D maybe TRBD1 (5 bases). The germline gives CDR1 SGDLS, CDR2 YYNGEE. Trimming took 2 bases from V and 9 from J, leaving 15 bases between them. The CDR3 is 14 residues long. This chain's CDR3 is CASSVSGIGGPQHF. Here the CDR3 DNA reads TGTGCCAGCAGCGTTTCGGGGATCGGGGGGCCCCAGCATTTT.

This clone is a singleton in its sample. The genes are TRBV19 and TRBJ1-1; D remains ambiguous. The V gene lost 3 bases and the J gene lost 0 bases, with 8 bases spanning the gap. The germline gives CDR1 LNHDA, CDR2 SQIVND (reference sequence). CDR3 length: 14 residues. The CDR3 nucleotides read TGTGCCAGTAGTATGCCGGGAATGAACACTGAAGCTTTCTTT. Translating gives CASSMPGMNTEAFF.

The chain is built from TRBV6-5 and TRBJ2-7; D is perhaps TRBD2 (5 bases). The CDR3 has 14 amino acids. V lost 8 bases to trimming and J lost 2 bases, with 16 bases between them. Germline loops: CDR1 MNHEY, CDR2 SVGAGI. CDR3 sequence: CASQTRLPPYEQYF. The CDR3 DNA is TGTGCCAGCCAAACCCGACTACCCCCCTACGAGCAGTACTTC.

The V and J genes are TRBV5-1 and TRBJ2-7, with TRBD1 as a possible D gene (5 bases). Between the trimmed V and J ends, which lost 0 bases and 1 base, there was a span of 8 bases. Germline CDR1 reads SGHRS; CDR2 reads YFSETQ. CDR3 length: 14 amino acids. CDR3 region: CASSLGQRSYEQYF. The CDR3 DNA reads TGCGCCAGCAGCTTGGGACAGAGGTCCTACGAGCAGTACTTC.

Only one count was recorded for this clone. The chain joins TRBV11-2 to TRBJ2-2, with a tentative D call TRBD2 (6 bases). This CDR3 has 15 residues. Germline CDR1 reads SGHAT; CDR2 reads FQNNGV. V dropped 3 bases and J dropped 2 bases, with 10 bases sitting between them. The CDR3: CASSFGGANTGELFF. The CDR3 DNA is TGTGCCAGCAGCTTTGGCGGGGCAAACACCGGGGAGCTGTTTTTT.

J is TRBJ2-1 and V is TRBV18; D is unresolved. CDR3 length: 13 amino acids. V was clipped by 3 bases and J by 4 bases, with 7 bases between them. CDR1 and CDR2 (germline): KGHSH, LQKENI. DNA for the CDR3: TGTGCCAGCTCACCGGCGGATTACAATGAGCAGTTCTTC. Translation gives CASSPADYNEQFF.

The chain recombines TRBV7-9 with TRBJ1-1; a weak D match, TRBD1 (5 bases). Between the trimmed V and J ends, which lost 1 base and 3 bases, there was a span of 12 bases. Germline V gene lookup returns CDR1 SEHNR and CDR2 FQNEAQ (reference sequence). The length of the CDR3 is 15 residues. CDR3 DNA sequence: TGTGCCAGCAGCTTAGGTTGGGGGGAGGACACTGAAGCTTTCTTT. Amino acids: CASSLGWGEDTEAFF.

Only a few counts were recorded for this clone. The chain recombines TRBV7-8 with TRBJ2-7; 7 nucleotides agree with TRBD1. Germline V lookup: CDR1 SGHVS, CDR2 FQNEAQ. The CDR3 is 14 amino acids. J gave up 3 bases and V 5 bases, and 7 bases lay outside the gene matches. CDR3 nucleotides: TGTGCCAGCAGCCACACCGGGACAGACTACGAGCAGTACTTC. This sequence encodes CASSHTGTDYEQYF.

The rearrangement uses TRBV18 and TRBJ2-5; TRBD1 or TRBD2 may be the D gene (5 bases each). Deletions cut 3 bases from V and 5 bases from J, with 10 bases between. The CDR3 has 13 amino acids. Per germline, CDR1 KGHSH and CDR2 LQKENI. The CDR3 sequence is CASSPLGTETQYF. CDR3 coding DNA: TGTGCCAGCTCACCCCTGGGGACGGAGACCCAGTACTTC. The whole variable domain, remainder taken from reference TRBV18 and TRBJ2-5, is NAGVMQNPRHLVRRRGQEARLRCSPMKGHSHVYWYRQLPEEGLKFMVYLQKENIIDESGMPKERFSAEFPKEGPSILRIQQVVRGDSAAYFCASSPLGTETQYFGPGTRLLVL.